This TCR beta chain was captured in a study of T cell responses to AZD1222 COVID-19 vaccine. Study results and limitations: Dominant at 160-218 and 743-854, vaccine-associated CD4 TCRs also spanned spike.

Here immunoSEQ multiplex PCR was the method, and the copy in TCRdb shows in-frame clones only, minus some. The table lists about 170,000 clones, 75% to 90% of them singletons. Germline V gives CDR1 SNHLY, CDR2 FYNNEI. V was clipped by 3 bases and J by 6 bases, with 9 bases between them. CDR3 length: 13 residues. Points on this clone: Antigen specificity is unknown.

V usage is TRBV2 and J usage is TRBJ1-5, with D maybe TRBD1 (5 bases). The TCR sequence derives from an adult in good health. The sequences come from peripheral blood, collected on day 0 of AZD1222 vaccination. The CDR3 DNA reads TGTGCCAGCAGTGATTGGAGGGGTCAGCCCCAGCATTTT. Protein sequence: CASSDWRGQPQHF.